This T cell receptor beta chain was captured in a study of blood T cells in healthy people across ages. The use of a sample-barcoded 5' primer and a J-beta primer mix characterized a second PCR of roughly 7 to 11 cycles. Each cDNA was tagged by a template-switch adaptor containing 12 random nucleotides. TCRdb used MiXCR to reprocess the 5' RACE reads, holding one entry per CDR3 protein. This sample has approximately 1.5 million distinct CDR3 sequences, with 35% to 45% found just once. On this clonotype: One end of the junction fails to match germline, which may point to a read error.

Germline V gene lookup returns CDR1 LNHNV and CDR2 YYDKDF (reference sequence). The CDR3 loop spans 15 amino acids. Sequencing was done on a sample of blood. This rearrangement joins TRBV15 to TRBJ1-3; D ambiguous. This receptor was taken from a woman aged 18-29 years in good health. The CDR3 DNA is TGTGCCACCAGCAGACGGGAACCGCCTGGAAACATCATATATTTT. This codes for CATSRREPPGNIIYF.